This T cell receptor beta chain was recovered during a study of cytomegalovirus exposure and HLA in healthy donors. Study observations and caveats: As a later analysis revealed, most CMV-associated TCR beta chains appeared HLA-restricted.

Germline V CDR1 and CDR2: SQVTM, ANQGSEA. The J segment lost 7 bases and the V segment lost 3 bases, leaving 11 bases of the junction unmatched. This CDR3 contains 14 residues. The PCR made use of 60 Vbeta and 13 Jbeta primers. Clones were read by immunoSEQ multiplex PCR, and TCRdb kept only the in-frame ones, dropping some. The sample has about 250,000 clones, about 66% seen once. This clone was counted a single time. No antigen is known for it. The specimen was PBMCs. This chain joins TRBV29-1 and TRBJ1-2; 7 bases align to TRBD1. The source is a female donor in good health and CMV-seronegative. The CDR3 sequence is CSVDVNRGVSGYTF. The CDR3 coding sequence is TGCAGCGTTGACGTCAACAGGGGCGTCAGTGGCTACACCTTC.